The clone carrying this TCR beta chain was recorded only once. CDR3 length: 11 residues. V was shortened by 8 bases and J by 7 bases, with 11 bases between the two germline ends. Germline V lookup: CDR1 MNHNY, CDR2 SVGAGI (reference sequence). This entry is derived from a study of OX40 agonist ivuxolimab in advanced cancers. TCRdb's table, derived via immunoSEQ multiplex PCR, lists solely in-frame clones and lacks some. The table includes 70,000 to 75,000 clones, about 90% detected once. The sequence was collected from an adult with an advanced solid tumor such as melanoma, head and neck, liver or kidney cancer. The chain carries TRBV6-6 and TRBJ2-5; D remains ambiguous. The sample here was CD4+ or CD8+ T cells sorted from blood, taken in a trial of the OX40 agonist ivuxolimab. The CDR3 DNA is TGTGCCAGCCGGGCTCTTGGGACCCAGTACTTC. The encoded protein is CASRALGTQYF.